This TCR beta chain was obtained from a study of blood T cell repertoires in COVID-19. In the study overall: Sites in the United States, Italy and Spain provided acute and convalescent COVID-19 samples. Sources were T cells, B-cell-depleted T cells, or PBMCs; the material itself was cDNA or gDNA.

CDR3 size: 15 residues. V lost 5 bases, J lost 3 bases, and 17 bases lay in between. Germline CDR1 is MDHEN and CDR2 is SYDVKM. Authors' methods: Estimates of nucleated cell counts were drawn from the amplification of reference gene primers. Data came from immunoSEQ multiplex PCR; TCRdb stores just in-frame clones and leaves some out. That table gives V, J and clone size, and the DNA gave D and trimming. The data contain about 180,000 clones, roughly 88% of them singletons. The source material was peripheral blood. This clonotype was obtained from a woman in her twenties or thirties with acute or convalescent COVID-19. This rearrangement joins TRBV28 to TRBJ2-7; D possibly corresponds to TRBD2 (6 bases). The CDR3 protein is CASSVRASADYEQYF. Written as DNA, the CDR3 is TGTGCCAGCAGTGTCCGGGCTAGCGCTGACTACGAGCAGTACTTC.